This T cell receptor beta chain was recovered during a study of CD8 T cells in ankylosing spondylitis. The ends lost 8 bases at V and 6 bases at J; junction bases unmatched: 2. Germline V gene data show CDR1 as DFQATT and CDR2 as SNEGSKA (reference sequence). There are 12 residues in the CDR3. MiXCR, run by TCRdb on the 5' RACE reads, gives a single entry per CDR3 protein. The repertoire holds 200,000 to 300,000 distinct CDR3 sequences, with over 9.5% as singletons. There are many counts of this clonotype. The V call is TRBV20-1, the J call TRBJ2-3; 13 bases line up with TRBD2. Sequences were obtained from blood, either unsorted or a sorted T cell fraction (not recorded which). This clonotype originated in a male donor with ankylosing spondylitis or in good health (not recorded which). CDR3 DNA sequence: TGCAGTTTACTAGCGGGGGGGGATACGCAGTATTTT. It is translated as CSLLAGGDTQYF.